A selection of T cell receptor beta chains follows, all from one sample in a study of blood T cell repertoires in COVID-19. Profiling relied on immunoSEQ multiplex PCR, and the TCRdb table lists in-frame clones only, not all of them. This table holds about 180,000 clones, about 79% found once. The sample consisted of peripheral blood. The receptors derive from a woman in her seventies with acute or convalescent COVID-19. CDR3s include the opening cysteine and the closing phenylalanine or tryptophan. D genes are given only for firm matches. Size values are once, few and many counts, or a class for expanded clones, and some rows have none.

D: TRBD1
size: .
J: TRBJ1-1
V: TRBV29-1
CDR3: CSLRTGRTEAFF
DNA: TGCAGCCTTCGGACAGGGCGTACTGAAGCTTTCTTT

D: TRBD1
size: .
J: TRBJ1-2
V: TRBV19
CDR3: CASSGFGQGLNYGYTF
DNA: TGTGCCAGTAGTGGCTTCGGACAGGGGCTTAACTATGGCTACACCTTC

D: .
size: .
J: TRBJ2-1
V: TRBV24-1
CDR3: CATRSGLDNEQFF
DNA: TGTGCCACCAGGTCGGGACTGGATAATGAGCAGTTCTTC

D: .
size: .
J: TRBJ2-3
V: TRBV9
CDR3: CASSVQGLSTDTQYF
DNA: TGTGCCAGCAGCGTACAAGGACTCAGCACAGATACGCAGTATTTT

D: TRBD1
size: .
J: TRBJ2-7
V: TRBV7-9
CDR3: CASSRDSRYEQYF
DNA: TGTGCCAGCAGCCGGGACAGCCGCTACGAGCAGTACTTC

D: TRBD1
size: .
J: TRBJ1-6
V: TRBV6-6
CDR3: CASSWDRDSTPLHF
DNA: TGTGCCAGCAGTTGGGACAGGGATTCGACACCCCTCCACTTT

D: TRBD1
size: once
J: TRBJ1-1
V: TRBV3-1/TRBV3-2
CDR3: CASQFSDRDAEAFF
DNA: TGTGCCAGCCAGTTCTCAGACAGGGACGCTGAAGCTTTCTTT

D: .
size: once
J: TRBJ2-7
V: TRBV5-6
CDR3: CASSFFGESDYEQYF
DNA: TGTGCCAGCAGCTTCTTCGGAGAGTCAGACTACGAGCAGTACTTC

D: TRBD2
size: once
J: TRBJ2-1
V: TRBV5-5
CDR3: CASSGAGDEQFF
DNA: TGTGCCAGCAGCGGAGCGGGAGATGAGCAGTTCTTC

D: .
size: .
J: TRBJ2-3
V: TRBV19
CDR3: CASSRPGRGRTDTQYF
DNA: TGTGCCAGTAGTCGCCCCGGGCGAGGGAGGACAGATACGCAGTATTTT

D: .
size: .
J: TRBJ1-5
V: TRBV24-1
CDR3: CATSRGEQPQHF
DNA: TGTGCCACCAGTCGGGGAGAGCAGCCCCAGCATTTT

D: .
size: .
J: TRBJ1-4
V: TRBV4-1
CDR3: CASSQDPTELSEKLFF
DNA: TGCGCCAGCAGCCAAGATCCGACAGAGCTTTCTGAAAAACTGTTTTTT

D: TRBD2
size: .
J: TRBJ2-2
V: TRBV4-2
CDR3: CASSQDWTSGTGELFF
DNA: TGTGCCAGCAGCCAAGATTGGACTAGTGGGACCGGGGAGCTGTTTTTT

D: TRBD2
size: .
J: TRBJ2-5
V: TRBV15
CDR3: CATSRDLAGAQETQYF
DNA: TGTGCCACCAGCAGAGATCTAGCGGGAGCTCAGGAGACCCAGTACTTC

D: .
size: .
J: TRBJ2-2
V: TRBV12-3/TRBV12-4
CDR3: CASARSVGELFF
DNA: TGTGCCAGCGCGAGGTCCGTCGGGGAGCTGTTTTTT

D: .
size: .
J: TRBJ1-1
V: TRBV19
CDR3: CASSIGTTPEAFF
DNA: TGTGCCAGTAGTATCGGGACAACCCCTGAAGCTTTCTTT

D: TRBD1
size: .
J: TRBJ2-7
V: TRBV30
CDR3: CAWGTDRYEQYF
DNA: TGTGCCTGGGGAACGGACAGGTACGAGCAGTACTTC

D: .
size: .
J: TRBJ2-3
V: TRBV15
CDR3: CATSSSIASGGMGNTQYF
DNA: TGTGCCACCAGCAGTTCTATTGCAAGCGGAGGGATGGGAAATACGCAGTATTTT

D: .
size: .
J: TRBJ2-1
V: TRBV7-3
CDR3: CASSSVTGTNVNEQFF
DNA: TGTGCCAGCAGCTCGGTGACCGGGACAAATGTCAATGAGCAGTTCTTC

D: TRBD1
size: .
J: TRBJ1-2
V: TRBV7-9
CDR3: CASSLLGTVDGYTF
DNA: TGTGCCAGCAGCTTATTGGGGACAGTGGATGGCTACACCTTC

D: TRBD2
size: .
J: TRBJ2-5
V: TRBV12-5
CDR3: CASGQFSGRASHF
DNA: TGTGCTAGTGGCCAATTTAGCGGGAGGGCCTCCCACTTC

D: TRBD1
size: once
J: TRBJ1-2
V: TRBV5-4
CDR3: CASSSSPDRAHLYGYTF
DNA: TGTGCCAGCAGCTCTAGCCCGGACAGGGCCCATCTATATGGCTACACCTTC

D: .
size: .
J: TRBJ2-1
V: TRBV19
CDR3: CASSLPLQFNEQFF
DNA: TGTGCCAGTAGTTTGCCCCTTCAGTTCAATGAGCAGTTCTTC

D: TRBD2
size: .
J: TRBJ2-1
V: TRBV24-1
CDR3: CATSDSTSERQFF
DNA: TGTGCCACCAGTGATTCGACTAGCGAAAGGCAGTTCTTC

D: TRBD1
size: .
J: TRBJ2-5
V: TRBV3-1/TRBV3-2
CDR3: CASSQSGQGTEETQYF
DNA: TGTGCCAGCAGCCAGTCGGGACAGGGGACGGAAGAGACCCAGTACTTC

D: .
size: .
J: TRBJ2-1
V: TRBV7-8
CDR3: CASSLARLRAEQFF
DNA: TGTGCCAGCAGCTTAGCGAGGTTGCGGGCGGAGCAGTTCTTC

D: .
size: .
J: TRBJ2-2
V: TRBV30
CDR3: CAKGVNTGELFF
DNA: TGTGCTAAGGGGGTGAACACCGGGGAGCTGTTTTTT

D: TRBD2
size: .
J: TRBJ2-7
V: TRBV7-9
CDR3: CASSLSGGLQEQYF
DNA: TGTGCCAGCAGCCTAAGCGGGGGGCTACAGGAGCAGTACTTC

D: .
size: few
J: TRBJ2-1
V: TRBV5-5
CDR3: CASSLGGFNEQFF
DNA: TGTGCCAGCAGCTTGGGAGGGTTCAATGAGCAGTTCTTC

D: TRBD2
size: .
J: TRBJ2-1
V: TRBV7-9
CDR3: CASSSSRGDLRNEQFF
DNA: TGTGCCAGCAGCTCCTCTCGGGGGGACCTCAGGAATGAGCAGTTCTTC

D: .
size: .
J: TRBJ1-2
V: TRBV19
CDR3: CASSGHRVLGVYGYTF
DNA: TGTGCCAGTAGTGGTCACAGGGTACTAGGTGTCTATGGCTACACCTTC

D: TRBD2
size: .
J: TRBJ2-3
V: TRBV7-3
CDR3: CASSLVAGGQDTQYF
DNA: TGTGCCAGCAGCTTGGTGGCGGGAGGGCAAGATACGCAGTATTTT

D: .
size: .
J: TRBJ2-1
V: TRBV24-1
CDR3: CATSDFLHNEQFF
DNA: TGTGCCACCAGTGATTTCCTACACAATGAGCAGTTCTTC